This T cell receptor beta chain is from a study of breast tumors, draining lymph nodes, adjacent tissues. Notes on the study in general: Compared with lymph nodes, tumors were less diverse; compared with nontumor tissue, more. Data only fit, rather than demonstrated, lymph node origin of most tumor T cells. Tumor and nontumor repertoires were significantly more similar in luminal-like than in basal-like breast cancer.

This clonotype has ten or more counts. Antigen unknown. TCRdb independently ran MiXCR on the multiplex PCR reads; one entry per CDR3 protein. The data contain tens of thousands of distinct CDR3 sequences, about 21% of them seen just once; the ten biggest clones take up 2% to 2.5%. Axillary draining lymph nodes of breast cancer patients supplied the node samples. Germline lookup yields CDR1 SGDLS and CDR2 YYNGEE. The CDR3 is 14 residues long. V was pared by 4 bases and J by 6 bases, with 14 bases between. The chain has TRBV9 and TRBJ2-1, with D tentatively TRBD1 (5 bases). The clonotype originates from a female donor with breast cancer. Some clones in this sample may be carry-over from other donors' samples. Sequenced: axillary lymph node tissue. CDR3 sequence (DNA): TGTGCCAGCAGCCCCCGCGACAGCCCCAATGAGCAGTTCTTC. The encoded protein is CASSPRDSPNEQFF.